The 22 T cell receptor beta chains in this list originate from one sample, sequenced in a study of T cell responses to AZD1222 COVID-19 vaccine. Clones were sequenced by immunoSEQ multiplex PCR, and TCRdb holds only the in-frame ones, with some missing. The sample lists 140,000 or so clones, roughly 92% occurring once. Sample: peripheral blood, taken on day 0 of AZD1222 vaccination. The receptors originated from an adult in good health.

This clone came up a few times. This sample also contains other DNA sequences that code for the same CDR3. V is TRBV19 and J is TRBJ1-5; a possible D gene is TRBD1 (6 bases). CDR1 and CDR2 (germline): LNHDA, SQIVND (reference sequence). CDR3 length equals 15 residues. Trimming cost V 1 base and J 1 base, with 8 bases left between them. The CDR3: CASSIVGGSNQPQHF. In nucleotides, the CDR3 is TGTGCCAGTAGTATAGTAGGGGGGAGCAATCAGCCCCAGCATTTT.

This clone was found once. This chain links TRBV18 with TRBJ2-3; maybe TRBD2 (5 bases). Trimming shortened V by 3 bases and J by 6 bases, and 16 bases separated the two germline ends. The CDR3 is 15 amino acids. Looked up from germline, CDR1 is KGHSH and CDR2 is LQKENI. DNA of the CDR3: TGTGCCAGCTCACCCCTCGGCGGAGGTGGGGATACGCAGTATTTT. This sequence encodes CASSPLGGGGDTQYF.

The chain recombines TRBV11-1 with TRBJ2-2; 10 positions match TRBD2. Losses at the gene ends were 4 bases for V and 3 bases for J; bases not matched to a gene: 2. This CDR3 region has 15 residues. Germline V gives CDR1 SGHAT, CDR2 FQDESV (reference sequence). This chain's CDR3 is CASSWTSGYTGELFF. CDR3 bases: TGTGCCAGCAGCTGGACTAGCGGATACACCGGGGAGCTGTTTTTT.

The rearrangement links TRBV14 to TRBJ2-7; 7 bases map to TRBD1. Germline V gives CDR1 SGHDN, CDR2 FVKESK. J was trimmed by 13 bases and V by 2 bases; bases with no gene match: 14. This CDR3 has 14 residues. The chain's CDR3 is CASSQFVGTATFYF. In DNA, the CDR3 is TGTGCCAGCAGCCAATTCGTTGGGACAGCTACGTTTTACTTC.

The chain joins TRBV9 to TRBJ2-1; D ambiguous. The CDR3 totals 15 residues. Per germline, CDR1 SGDLS and CDR2 YYNGEE. V was pared by 2 bases and J by 7 bases, with 16 bases between. The DNA of the CDR3 is TGTGCCAGCAGCGTGACTCCTCATGACGTTAATGAGCAGTTCTTC. Encoded protein: CASSVTPHDVNEQFF.

The V call is TRBV5-1, the J call TRBJ2-7; TRBD2 matches 10 bases. CDR1 SGHRS and CDR2 YFSETQ come from the germline V gene. The CDR3 is 16 amino acids. The J segment lost 1 base and the V segment lost 4 bases, leaving 8 bases of the junction unmatched. This CDR3 reads CASSPIAGGESYEQYF. CDR3 DNA sequence: TGCGCCAGCAGCCCTATAGCGGGAGGTGAATCCTACGAGCAGTACTTC.

The gene calls are TRBV5-1 and TRBJ2-2; 8 positions match TRBD1. Trimming cost V 4 bases and J 2 bases; bases outside gene matches: 4. The V gene's germline CDR1 is SGHRS and CDR2 YFSETQ. This CDR3 comprises 15 residues. The CDR3 DNA is TGCGCCAGCAGCCTGGACAGGGTTAACACCGGGGAGCTGTTTTTT. Translating it yields CASSLDRVNTGELFF.

The chain uses TRBV7-9 and TRBJ1-2; 7 positions match TRBD1. CDR3 size: 15 residues. J lost 2 bases, V lost 6 bases, and 9 bases had no gene match. Germline CDR1 and CDR2: SEHNR and FQNEAQ (reference sequence). The CDR3 region is CASSLGQSLNYGYTF. Here the CDR3 DNA reads TGTGCCAGCAGTCTGGGACAGTCGTTAAACTATGGCTACACCTTC.

This chain joins TRBV19 and TRBJ2-6, with D unresolved. This CDR3 region has 17 residues. The V and J ends lost 0 bases and 1 base respectively, with 10 bases between them. Per the germline V gene, CDR1 is LNHDA and CDR2 is SQIVND (reference sequence). The CDR3 sequence: CASSIEETLSGANVLTF. The CDR3 DNA reads as TGTGCCAGTAGTATAGAGGAAACGTTATCTGGGGCCAACGTCCTGACTTTC.

V gene TRBV3-1 (or the pseudogene TRBV3-2) combines with J gene TRBJ2-5; D is possibly TRBD1 (5 bases). V was pared by 1 base and J by 4 bases, with 10 bases between. Per the germline V gene, CDR1 is LGHDT and CDR2 is YNNKEL (reference sequence). The CDR3 spans 14 residues. The CDR3 loop is CASSQVRGGETQYF. CDR3 bases: TGTGCCAGCAGCCAAGTAAGGGGTGGAGAGACCCAGTACTTC.

This chain connects TRBV7-8 to TRBJ1-1, with D possibly being TRBD1 (5 bases). Germline V CDR1 and CDR2: SGHVS, FQNEAQ. This CDR3 has 15 amino acids. Trimming left V 0 bases short and J 1 base short, with 9 bases between. CDR3 sequence: CASSLARDGNTEAFF. The CDR3 DNA sequence: TGTGCCAGCAGCTTAGCTCGGGACGGGAACACTGAAGCTTTCTTT.

The chain joins TRBV6-2 or TRBV6-3 to TRBJ2-2, with 10 bases fitting TRBD1. The CDR3 runs 18 residues. V dropped 5 bases and J dropped 3; count of bases not matched to a gene: 12. Germline CDR1 is MNHEY and CDR2 is SVGEGT. This chain's CDR3 is CASSAGTGALSYTGELFF. The CDR3 DNA reads as TGTGCCAGCAGTGCCGGGACAGGGGCTTTGAGCTACACCGGGGAGCTGTTTTTT.

The V call is TRBV3-1 (or the pseudogene TRBV3-2), the J call TRBJ2-1, with D tentatively TRBD1 (5 bases). With 1 base removed from V and 0 bases from J, the gap between germline ends came to 10 bases. Per germline, CDR1 LGHDT and CDR2 YNNKEL (reference sequence). The CDR3 has 16 residues. CDR3 sequence (DNA): TGTGCCAGCAGCCAAGTTCGTGGGGCCTCCTACAATGAGCAGTTCTTC. Its protein product is CASSQVRGASYNEQFF.

The rearrangement uses TRBV3-1 (or the pseudogene TRBV3-2) and TRBJ1-5, with D maybe TRBD1 (5 bases). V was cut by 1 base and J by 9 bases, with 13 bases left in between. CDR1 is LGHDT, CDR2 YNNKEL, per germline (reference sequence). This CDR3 is built from 14 residues. CDR3 bases: TGTGCCAGCAGCCAAGGGACGGGGGTAGGGCCCCAGCATTTT. Translating gives CASSQGTGVGPQHF.

This clone showed up just once. In DNA, the CDR3 is TGTGCCGCCGGCGGGGGCCCTGAAGCTTTCTTT. Protein product: CAAGGGPEAFF. J is TRBJ1-1 and V is TRBV6-5; D possibly corresponds to TRBD1 (6 bases). Germline CDR1 and CDR2: MNHEY and SVGAGI. The CDR3 contains 11 residues. Between the trimmed V and J ends, which lost 11 bases and 6 bases, there was a span of 13 bases.

This clone was counted a single time. The V and J genes are TRBV11-3 and TRBJ2-5; D is unresolved. V shed 1 base and J shed 5 bases, with 8 bases lying between them. CDR1 and CDR2 (germline): SGHNT, YENEEA. This CDR3 region has 13 residues. The CDR3 sequence: CASSLGPGETQYF. The DNA of the CDR3 is TGTGCCAGCAGCTTAGGCCCGGGCGAGACCCAGTACTTC.

This CDR3 reads CAWSVTGEGSEAFF. DNA of the CDR3: TGTGCCTGGAGTGTAACAGGGGAAGGCTCTGAAGCTTTCTTT. The chain couples TRBV30 to TRBJ1-1; 7 positions agree with TRBD1. V gave up 0 bases and J gave up 6 bases; unmatched junction bases: 7. The CDR3 extends over 14 amino acids. The germline CDR1 and CDR2 sequences are GTSNPN and SVGIG (reference sequence).

The chain carries TRBV13 and TRBJ1-2, with TRBD1 identical over 7 bases. Trimming removed 2 bases from V and 3 bases from J; junction bases left unmatched: 9. The CDR3 spans 16 residues. Per the germline V gene, CDR1 is PRHDT and CDR2 is FYEKMQ (reference sequence). CDR3 in DNA: TGTGCCAGCAGCTTACAGGGGGAGGGGGTCTACTATGGCTACACCTTC. It translates to CASSLQGEGVYYGYTF.

This chain connects TRBV5-1 to TRBJ2-3, with 8 bases that match TRBD1. With 2 bases clipped from V and 2 bases from J, the junction kept 4 bases outside the gene matches. Germline V lookup: CDR1 SGHRS, CDR2 YFSETQ. The length of the CDR3 is 15 residues. CDR3 sequence (DNA): TGCGCCAGCAGCTTCGGGACAGGTTACACAGATACGCAGTATTTT. Translation: CASSFGTGYTDTQYF.

In DNA, the CDR3 is TGTGCCAGCAGCGTAGAGGCAGGGGGCACTGAAGCTTTCTTT. Amino acid sequence: CASSVEAGGTEAFF. The chain combines TRBV9 with TRBJ1-1, with 7 bases that match TRBD1. Per germline, CDR1 SGDLS and CDR2 YYNGEE. The CDR3 loop spans 14 amino acids. V was pared by 0 bases and J by 4 bases, with 3 bases of the junction left unmatched.

The genes are TRBV30 and TRBJ2-3; 8 bases align to TRBD1. Germline V gene sequence: CDR1 GTSNPN, CDR2 SVGIG (reference sequence). The CDR3 spans 14 residues. V shed 3 bases, J shed 0 bases, and the junction held 2 bases outside the gene matches. CDR3 sequence: CAWRDRVSTDTQYF. The CDR3 coding sequence is TGTGCCTGGAGGGACAGGGTTAGCACAGATACGCAGTATTTT.

This chain uses TRBV3-1 (or the pseudogene TRBV3-2) with TRBJ1-2; 8 nucleotides match TRBD1. The length of the CDR3 is 14 residues. CDR1 LGHDT and CDR2 YNNKEL come from the germline V gene (reference sequence). V gave up 4 bases and J gave up 4 bases; unmatched junction bases: 5. CDR3 in amino acids: CASSPDRVGYGYTF. For the CDR3, the DNA is TGTGCCAGCAGCCCGGACAGGGTGGGCTATGGCTACACCTTC.